The 16 T cell receptor beta chains below were found in one sample sequenced in a study of control samples from healthy donors and cancer patients. The data were produced by immunoSEQ multiplex PCR, yet TCRdb's version contains in-frame clones alone and is incomplete. The sample has 100,000 or so clones, approximately 82% seen once. Source material: blood. These receptors all stem from a woman aged 60-75 years in good health.

In this sample, this clone turned up a few times. The chain links TRBV6-5 to TRBJ2-4, with TRBD2 as a possible D gene (6 bases). Germline assignment: CDR1 MNHEY and CDR2 SVGAGI. This CDR3 spans 15 amino acids. Trimming pared 4 bases from V and 4 bases from J, leaving 14 bases between. The CDR3 loop is CASSSYYGGKNIQYF. The CDR3 coding sequence is TGTGCCAGCAGTTCTTACTATGGGGGGAAAAACATTCAGTACTTC.

J is TRBJ1-2 and V is TRBV15, with D possibly being TRBD1 (6 bases). This CDR3 has 15 amino acids. CDR1 is LNHNV, CDR2 YYDKDF, per germline (reference sequence). Trimming took 0 bases from V and 4 from J, leaving 12 bases between them. The CDR3 DNA follows: TGTGCCACCAGCAGAGAGAAGGGGGGGACCTATGGCTACACCTTC. Translated: CATSREKGGTYGYTF.

V and J are TRBV11-2 and TRBJ2-7; D ambiguous. Per germline, CDR1 SGHAT and CDR2 FQNNGV. V was trimmed by 6 bases and J by 3 bases, leaving 15 bases between them. The CDR3 spans 14 residues. The CDR3 reads CASRVPDASYEQYF. For the CDR3, the DNA is TGTGCCAGCAGAGTACCGGACGCCAGCTACGAGCAGTACTTC.

This chain connects TRBV18 to TRBJ1-2, with TRBD1 identical over 8 bases. The CDR3 spans 15 residues. The V gene end was trimmed by 0 bases and the J gene end by 8 bases; junction bases not matched to a gene: 8. The V gene's germline CDR1 is KGHSH and CDR2 LQKENI. The CDR3 here is CASSPPIQGVSGYTF. CDR3 DNA: TGTGCCAGCTCACCACCGATACAGGGGGTGAGCGGCTACACCTTC.

The chain joins TRBV4-3 to TRBJ2-7; 9 bases agree with TRBD2. The V gene end was trimmed by 4 bases and the J gene end by 5 bases; junction bases not matched to a gene: 12. Germline V gene lookup returns CDR1 LGHNA and CDR2 YSLEER. This CDR3 has 16 amino acids. The CDR3 DNA follows: TGCGCCAGCAGCCGCGGGGGGGCAGGGAGCCTCCACGAGCAGTACTTC. This sequence encodes CASSRGGAGSLHEQYF.

V usage is TRBV9 and J usage is TRBJ1-2; 7 nucleotides line up with TRBD1. V was pared by 4 bases and J by 4 bases, with 7 bases of the junction left unmatched. Germline V gene data show CDR1 as SGDLS and CDR2 as YYNGEE. The CDR3 extends over 14 amino acids. CDR3 in DNA: TGTGCCAGCAGCCCAAGACAGGGCGTCTATGGCTACACCTTC. This translates into CASSPRQGVYGYTF. Drawing the rest from reference TRBV9 and TRBJ1-2, the complete variable domain is DSGVTQTPKHLITATGQRVTLRCSPRSGDLSVYWYQQSLDQGLQFLIQYYNGEERAKGNILERFSAQQFPDLHSELNLSSLELGDSALYFCASSPRQGVYGYTFGSGTRLTVV.

The rearrangement uses TRBV28 and TRBJ2-7; D is perhaps TRBD2 (5 bases). The CDR3 is 12 residues long. Germline V gene lookup returns CDR1 MDHEN and CDR2 SYDVKM. V was pared by 7 bases and J by 3 bases, with 10 bases between. In nucleotides, the CDR3 is TGTGCCAGCAATGAGGGTGGCTACGAGCAGTACTTC. As protein: CASNEGGYEQYF.

In nucleotides, the CDR3 is TGTGCCAGCAGCCGTGGGGTTGGCTCACCCCTCCACTTT. It is translated as CASSRGVGSPLHF. The chain couples TRBV3-1 (or the pseudogene TRBV3-2) to TRBJ1-6; the D is unclear. The germline gives CDR1 LGHDT, CDR2 YNNKEL (reference sequence). The V end lost 4 bases, the J end lost 10 bases, and 11 bases lay between the germline ends. The CDR3 extends over 13 amino acids.

The chain combines TRBV27 with TRBJ1-2; weak D call: TRBD1 (6 bases). V lost 0 bases and J 3 bases, leaving 11 bases between the germline ends. CDR1 is MNHEY and CDR2 is SMNVEV in the germline V gene (reference sequence). There are 15 residues in the CDR3. The DNA for the CDR3 is TGTGCCAGCAGTTTATCGTACAGGGTGGACTATGGCTACACCTTC. Amino acid sequence: CASSLSYRVDYGYTF.

The V call is TRBV3-1 (or the pseudogene TRBV3-2), the J call TRBJ1-4, with 7 bases aligning to TRBD1. The germline CDR1 and CDR2 sequences are LGHDT and YNNKEL (reference sequence). This CDR3 spans 15 amino acids. V lost 5 bases and J lost 0; bases outside the gene matches: 3. CDR3: CASSYRGATNEKLFF. CDR3 DNA: TGTGCCAGCAGCTACAGGGGTGCAACTAATGAAAAACTGTTTTTT.

The chain combines TRBV27 with TRBJ1-4; D uncertain. The V and J ends lost 6 bases and 0 bases respectively, with 20 bases between them. Per germline, CDR1 MNHEY and CDR2 SMNVEV (reference sequence). The CDR3 consists of 18 residues. The CDR3 DNA follows: TGTGCCAGCAGCTTTAGGTCGGGCAGATCTGCAACTAATGAAAAACTGTTTTTT. Its protein is CASSFRSGRSATNEKLFF.

As DNA, the CDR3 is TGTGCCAGCAGCCACATGACAGGCAGCTACACCTTC. Its translation: CASSHMTGSYTF. This chain links TRBV3-1 (or the pseudogene TRBV3-2) with TRBJ1-2; D possibly corresponds to TRBD1 (6 bases). V lost 3 bases and J lost 9, with 11 bases in between. Germline V lookup: CDR1 LGHDT, CDR2 YNNKEL (reference sequence). The CDR3 has 12 amino acids.

This chain joins TRBV5-1 and TRBJ2-7; 9 nucleotides match TRBD2. The germline V gene has CDR1 SGHRS and CDR2 YFSETQ. The V segment lost 0 bases and the J segment 1 base; nucleotides outside the gene matches: 2. The CDR3 is made up of 15 amino acids. The CDR3 here is CASSLGTSASYEQYF. The CDR3 DNA sequence: TGCGCCAGCAGCTTGGGGACTAGCGCATCCTACGAGCAGTACTTC.

This clone was seen only once. The sample holds other DNA sequences that translate to the same CDR3. The chain employs TRBV28 and TRBJ1-5; D not resolved. This CDR3 is 12 amino acids long. Looked up from germline, CDR1 is MDHEN and CDR2 is SYDVKM. Trimming shortened V by 7 bases and J by 2 bases, and 6 bases separated the two germline ends. CDR3 DNA sequence: TGTGCCAGCACCGGGGGCAATCAGCCCCAGCATTTT. It is translated as CASTGGNQPQHF.

For the CDR3, the DNA is TGTGCCAGTAGTCGCCCGGGGAGGTTGAACTATGGCTACACCTTC. It is translated as CASSRPGRLNYGYTF. V is TRBV19 and J is TRBJ1-2; no reliable D call. CDR3 size: 15 residues. V dropped 5 bases and J dropped 2 bases, with 15 bases sitting between them. Germline lookup yields CDR1 LNHDA and CDR2 SQIVND (reference sequence).

V and J are TRBV28 and TRBJ1-2, with a possible D match to TRBD1 (6 bases). CDR3 length equals 14 residues. Trimming stripped 5 bases from V and 1 base from J, with 11 bases between. CDR1 and CDR2 (germline): MDHEN, SYDVKM. The DNA for the CDR3 is TGTGCCAGCAGTACAGGGACCTATAACTATGGCTACACCTTC. This gives the protein CASSTGTYNYGYTF.